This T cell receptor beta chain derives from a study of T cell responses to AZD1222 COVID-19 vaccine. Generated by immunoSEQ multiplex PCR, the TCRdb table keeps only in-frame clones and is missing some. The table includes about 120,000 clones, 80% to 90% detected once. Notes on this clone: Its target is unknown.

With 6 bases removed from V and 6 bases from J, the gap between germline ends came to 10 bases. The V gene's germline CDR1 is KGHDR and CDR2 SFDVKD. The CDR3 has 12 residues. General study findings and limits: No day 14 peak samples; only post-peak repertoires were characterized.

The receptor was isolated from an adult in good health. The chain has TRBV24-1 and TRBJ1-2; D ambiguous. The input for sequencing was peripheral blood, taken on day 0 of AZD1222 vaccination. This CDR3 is CATSRGLNGYTF. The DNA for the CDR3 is TGTGCCACCAGTAGAGGGCTCAATGGCTACACCTTC.